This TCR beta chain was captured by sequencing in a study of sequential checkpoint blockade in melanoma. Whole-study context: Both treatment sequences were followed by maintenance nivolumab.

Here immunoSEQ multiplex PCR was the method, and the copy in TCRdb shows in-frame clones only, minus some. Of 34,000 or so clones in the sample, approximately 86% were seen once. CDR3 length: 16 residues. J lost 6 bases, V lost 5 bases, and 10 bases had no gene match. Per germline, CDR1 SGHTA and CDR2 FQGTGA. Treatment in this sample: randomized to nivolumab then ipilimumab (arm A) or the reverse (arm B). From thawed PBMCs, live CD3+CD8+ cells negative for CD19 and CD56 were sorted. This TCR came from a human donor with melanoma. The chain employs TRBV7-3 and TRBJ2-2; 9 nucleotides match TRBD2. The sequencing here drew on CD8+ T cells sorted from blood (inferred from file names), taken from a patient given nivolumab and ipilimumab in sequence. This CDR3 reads CASSPTGGRAPGELFF. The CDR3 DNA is TGTGCCAGCAGCCCCACTGGCGGGAGGGCCCCCGGGGAGCTGTTTTTT.